The 16 T cell receptor beta chains in this list originate from one sample, sequenced in a study of cytomegalovirus exposure and HLA in healthy donors. The PCR ran on 60 Vbeta and 13 Jbeta primers. Sequencing used immunoSEQ multiplex PCR; TCRdb keeps in-frame clones, though not all of them. The sample includes 220,000 or so clones. The sequencing sample was made of PBMCs. The receptors come from a girl aged 2 to 9 in good health and CMV-seropositive.

The chain uses TRBV27 and TRBJ1-4, with TRBD1 matching 11 bases. The germline gives CDR1 MNHEY, CDR2 SMNVEV (reference sequence). This CDR3 has 16 amino acids. Trimming cost V 5 bases and J 7 bases; bases outside gene matches: 9. CDR3 coding DNA: TGTGCCAGCAGTCTGCTCTGGACAGGGGGCGGTGAAAAACTGTTTTTT. Amino acid sequence: CASSLLWTGGGEKLFF.

The chain recombines TRBV27 with TRBJ2-3, with D tentatively TRBD2 (5 bases). The CDR3 is 19 residues long. Trimming stripped 0 bases from V and 1 base from J, with 20 bases between. CDR1 and CDR2 from the germline V gene are MNHEY and SMNVEV (reference sequence). The CDR3 nucleotides are TGTGCCAGCAGTTTATCGATTTCCGCGGGCCGAGAGGGCACAGATACGCAGTATTTT. Amino acids: CASSLSISAGREGTDTQYF.

The chain has TRBV11-2 and TRBJ2-6, with 13 bases that match TRBD2. The V segment lost 5 bases and the J segment 0 bases; nucleotides outside the gene matches: 4. The germline CDR1 and CDR2 sequences are SGHAT and FQNNGV. This CDR3 is built from 18 residues. The CDR3 nucleotides are TGTGCCAGCAGCGCAGGACTAGCGGGAGTCTCTGGGGCCAACGTCCTGACTTTC. Encoded protein: CASSAGLAGVSGANVLTF.

CDR3 nucleotides: TGCGCCAGCAGGGGTCAGGGCCCGAACACTGAAGCTTTCTTT. Translation: CASRGQGPNTEAFF. The V and J genes are TRBV5-1 and TRBJ1-1, with D maybe TRBD1 (5 bases). This CDR3 region has 14 residues. Germline CDR1 is SGHRS and CDR2 is YFSETQ. V lost 5 bases, J lost 1 base, and 12 bases lay in between.

This chain joins TRBV6-6 and TRBJ1-2; tentative D call: TRBD1 (5 bases). V lost 2 bases and J 8 bases, leaving 12 bases between the germline ends. There are 13 residues in the CDR3. Germline V gene lookup returns CDR1 MNHNY and CDR2 SVGAGI (reference sequence). Written as DNA, the CDR3 is TGTGCCAGCAGTTACCGTGAAGGGGTAGGCTACACCTTC. Amino acids: CASSYREGVGYTF.

The V gene is TRBV7-9, the J gene TRBJ1-2; 8 bases fit TRBD1. With V trimmed by 1 base and J by 4 bases, 5 bases remained unmatched. This CDR3 is built from 15 residues. CDR1 SEHNR and CDR2 FQNEAQ come from the germline V gene (reference sequence). The DNA of the CDR3 is TGTGCCAGCAGCTTAGGGAGGACAGGGCTCTATGGCTACACCTTC. Translation gives CASSLGRTGLYGYTF.

Comment on this clone: A read error may produce the germline difference seen at one junction end. This chain connects TRBV7-7 to TRBJ2-2, with D possibly matching TRBD1 (5 bases). In germline, CDR1 is SSHAT, CDR2 FNYEAQ (reference sequence). The CDR3 runs 15 residues. The CDR3: CASSLGQGGTGELFF. In DNA form, the CDR3 reads TGTGCTAGCAGCTTAGGGCAGGGTGGCACCGGGGAGCTGTTTTTT.

The chain links TRBV19 to TRBJ2-2; 12 positions agree with TRBD2. Germline CDR1 reads LNHDA; CDR2 reads SQIVND (reference sequence). The V gene end was trimmed by 11 bases and the J gene end by 1 base; junction bases not matched to a gene: 2. The CDR3 totals 14 residues. The chain's CDR3 is CAVTSGRNTGELFF. In DNA, the CDR3 is TGTGCCGTGACTAGCGGGAGGAACACCGGGGAGCTGTTTTTT.

This sequence joins TRBV19 and TRBJ1-5; 7 bases agree with TRBD1. The CDR3 contains 15 residues. The J segment lost 5 bases and the V segment lost 7 bases, leaving 11 bases of the junction unmatched. Germline V gives CDR1 LNHDA, CDR2 SQIVND (reference sequence). Here the CDR3 DNA reads TGTGCCAGTACCGCCGGGGTAGGGGGCGATCAGCCCCAGCATTTT. Translating it yields CASTAGVGGDQPQHF.

V gene TRBV5-1 combines with J gene TRBJ2-7, with a possible D match to TRBD1 (6 bases). Germline V gene lookup returns CDR1 SGHRS and CDR2 YFSETQ. The CDR3 loop spans 16 amino acids. V gave up 2 bases and J gave up 3 bases, with 18 bases separating them. Here the CDR3 reads CASSFGLQGSSYEQYF. CDR3 in DNA: TGCGCCAGCAGCTTTGGCCTACAGGGATCCAGCTACGAGCAGTACTTC. The complete variable domain, with remaining parts taken from reference TRBV5-1 and TRBJ2-7, reads KAGVTQTPRYLIKTRGQQVTLSCSPISGHRSVSWYQQTPGQGLQFLFEYFSETQRNKGNFPGRFSGRQFSNSRSEMNVSTLELGDSALYLCASSFGLQGSSYEQYFGPGTRLTVT.

The chain couples TRBV6-1 to TRBJ2-3; D not resolved. Germline values: CDR1 MNHNS, CDR2 SASEGT. The CDR3 extends over 15 amino acids. V lost 2 bases, J lost 0 bases, and 9 bases lay in between. CDR3 sequence: CASSESVQSTDTQYF. The CDR3 DNA is TGTGCCAGCAGTGAATCGGTCCAAAGCACAGATACGCAGTATTTT.

The chain couples TRBV10-3 to TRBJ2-5, with TRBD1 as a possible D gene (6 bases). The J call may be wrong; the DNA end is better matched by TRBJ2-7. In germline, CDR1 is ENHRY, CDR2 SYGVKD. This CDR3 is built from 16 residues. The CDR3 region has the DNA TGTGCCATCAGCGCTAGTACCGGGACAATTACCTACGAGCAGTACTTC. Translated, it gives CAISASTGTITYEQYF.

The chain uses TRBV7-9 and TRBJ2-1; 9 bases map to TRBD2. The CDR3 extends over 16 amino acids. From germline, CDR1 is SEHNR and CDR2 FQNEAQ (reference sequence). The J segment lost 3 bases and the V segment lost 4 bases, leaving 7 bases of the junction unmatched. CDR3 residues: CASSSPGGGGYNEQFF. DNA for the CDR3: TGTGCCAGCAGCTCACCGGGCGGGGGGGGCTACAATGAGCAGTTCTTC.

This chain connects TRBV6-5 to TRBJ1-2; 9 bases are a match to TRBD1. Germline values: CDR1 MNHEY, CDR2 SVGAGI. V shed 9 bases and J 7 bases; nucleotides not matched to a gene: 12. The CDR3 length is 14 residues. The CDR3 loop is CASIPGQGYGGYTF. CDR3 DNA sequence: TGTGCCAGTATACCGGGACAGGGTTATGGTGGCTACACCTTC.

The V gene is TRBV6-1, the J gene TRBJ1-5; D uncertain. Germline loops: CDR1 MNHNS, CDR2 SASEGT. This CDR3 is built from 15 residues. The V end lost 0 bases, the J end lost 7 bases, and 13 bases lay between the germline ends. The CDR3: CASSEAPFLRQPQHF. The CDR3, as DNA: TGTGCCAGCAGTGAAGCCCCTTTTCTAAGACAGCCCCAGCATTTT.

The chain combines TRBV6-5 with TRBJ1-5, with D hard to call. Deletions cut 5 bases from V and 5 bases from J, with 16 bases between. The CDR3 runs to 15 residues. The germline CDR1 and CDR2 sequences are MNHEY and SVGAGI. The CDR3: CASSNGISLDQPQHF. CDR3 in DNA: TGTGCCAGCAGTAACGGGATTTCTTTGGATCAGCCCCAGCATTTT.